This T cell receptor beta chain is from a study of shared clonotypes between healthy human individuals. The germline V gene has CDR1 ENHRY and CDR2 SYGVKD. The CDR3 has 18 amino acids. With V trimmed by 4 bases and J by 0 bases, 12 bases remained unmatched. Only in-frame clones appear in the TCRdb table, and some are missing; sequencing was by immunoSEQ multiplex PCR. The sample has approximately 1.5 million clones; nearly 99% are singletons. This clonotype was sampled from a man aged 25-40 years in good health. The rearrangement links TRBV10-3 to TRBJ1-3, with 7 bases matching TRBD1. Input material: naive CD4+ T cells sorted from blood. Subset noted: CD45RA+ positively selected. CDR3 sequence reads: CAISAPDRKASSGNTIYF. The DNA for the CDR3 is TGTGCCATCAGTGCCCCGGACAGGAAGGCGTCCTCTGGAAACACCATATATTTT.